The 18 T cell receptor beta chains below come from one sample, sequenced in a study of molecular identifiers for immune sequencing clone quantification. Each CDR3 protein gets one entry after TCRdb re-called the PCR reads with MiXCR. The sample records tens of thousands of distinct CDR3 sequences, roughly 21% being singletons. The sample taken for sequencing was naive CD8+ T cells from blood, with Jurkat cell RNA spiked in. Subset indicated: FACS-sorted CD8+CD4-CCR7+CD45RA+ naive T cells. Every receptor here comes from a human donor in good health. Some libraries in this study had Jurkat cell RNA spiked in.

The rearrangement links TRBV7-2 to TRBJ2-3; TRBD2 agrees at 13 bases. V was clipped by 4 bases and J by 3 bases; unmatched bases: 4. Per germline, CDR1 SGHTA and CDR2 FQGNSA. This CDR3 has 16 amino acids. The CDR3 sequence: CASSWTSGSSTDTQYF. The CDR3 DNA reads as TGTGCCAGCAGCTGGACTAGCGGGAGTTCGACAGATACGCAGTATTTT.

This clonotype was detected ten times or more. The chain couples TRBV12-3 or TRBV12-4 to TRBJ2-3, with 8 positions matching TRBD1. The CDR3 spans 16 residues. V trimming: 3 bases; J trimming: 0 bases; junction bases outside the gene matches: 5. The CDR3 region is CASSLRNRGSTDTQYF. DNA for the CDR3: TGTGCCAGCAGTTTGCGCAACAGGGGGAGCACAGATACGCAGTATTTT.

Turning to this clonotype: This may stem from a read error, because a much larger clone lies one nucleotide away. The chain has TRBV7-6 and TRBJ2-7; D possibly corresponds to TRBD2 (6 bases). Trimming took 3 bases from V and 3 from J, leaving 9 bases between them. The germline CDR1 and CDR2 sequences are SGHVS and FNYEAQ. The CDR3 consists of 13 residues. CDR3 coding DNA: TGTGCCAGCAGCTTTAAAGCGGGCTACGAGCAGTACTTC. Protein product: CASSFKAGYEQYF.

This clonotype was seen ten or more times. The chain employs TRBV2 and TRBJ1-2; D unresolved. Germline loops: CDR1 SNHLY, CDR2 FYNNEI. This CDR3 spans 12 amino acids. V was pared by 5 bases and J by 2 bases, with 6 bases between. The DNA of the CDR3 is TGTGCCAGCAGTCTGGCAAACTATGGCTACACCTTC. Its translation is CASSLANYGYTF.

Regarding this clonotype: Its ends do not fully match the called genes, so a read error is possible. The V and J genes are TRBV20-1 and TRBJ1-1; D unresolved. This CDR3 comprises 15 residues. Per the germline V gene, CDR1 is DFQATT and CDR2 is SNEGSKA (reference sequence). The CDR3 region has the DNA TGCAGTGCTCGGAGAGGGAGGAACATGAACACTGGAGCTTTCTTT. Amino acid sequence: CSARRGRNMNTGAFF.

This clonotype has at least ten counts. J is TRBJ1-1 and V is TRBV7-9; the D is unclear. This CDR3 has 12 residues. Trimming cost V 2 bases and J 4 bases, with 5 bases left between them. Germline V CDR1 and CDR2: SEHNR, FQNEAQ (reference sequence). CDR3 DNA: TGTGCCAGCAGCTTATCGACCACTGAAGCTTTCTTT. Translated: CASSLSTTEAFF.

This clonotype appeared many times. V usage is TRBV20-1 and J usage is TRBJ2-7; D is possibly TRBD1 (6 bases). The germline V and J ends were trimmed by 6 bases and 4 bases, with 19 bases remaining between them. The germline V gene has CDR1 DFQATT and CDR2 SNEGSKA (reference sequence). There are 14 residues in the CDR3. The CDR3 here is CSANTRDMRYEQYF. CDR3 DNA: TGCAGTGCAAACACCCGGGACATGAGGTACGAGCAGTACTTC.

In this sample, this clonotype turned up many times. The CDR3 is CSVESGGQGEAKNIQYF. The CDR3 nucleotides read TGCAGCGTTGAAAGCGGCGGGCAGGGGGAAGCCAAAAACATTCAGTACTTC. V usage is TRBV29-1 and J usage is TRBJ2-4, with 7 bases aligning to TRBD1. Trimming cost V 2 bases and J 0 bases; bases outside gene matches: 10. The germline V gene encodes CDR1 SQVTM and CDR2 ANQGSEA. This CDR3 contains 17 residues.

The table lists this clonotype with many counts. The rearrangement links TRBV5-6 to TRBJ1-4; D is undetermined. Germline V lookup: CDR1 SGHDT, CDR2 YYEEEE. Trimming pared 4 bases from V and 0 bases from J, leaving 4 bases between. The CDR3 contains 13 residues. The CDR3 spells CASSITTNEKLFF. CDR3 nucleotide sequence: TGTGCCAGCAGCATTACAACTAATGAAAAACTGTTTTTT. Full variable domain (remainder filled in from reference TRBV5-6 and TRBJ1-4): DAGVTQSPTHLIKTRGQQVTLRCSPKSGHDTVSWYQQALGQGPQFIFQYYEEEERQRGNFPDRFSGHQFPNYSSELNVNALLLGDSALYLCASSITTNEKLFFGSGTQLSVL.

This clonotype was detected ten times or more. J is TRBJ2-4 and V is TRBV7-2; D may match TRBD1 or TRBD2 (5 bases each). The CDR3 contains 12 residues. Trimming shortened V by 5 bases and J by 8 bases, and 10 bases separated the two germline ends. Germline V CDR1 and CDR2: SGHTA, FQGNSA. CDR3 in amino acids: CASSRDHDIQYF. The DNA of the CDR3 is TGTGCCAGCAGCCGGGACCACGACATTCAGTACTTC. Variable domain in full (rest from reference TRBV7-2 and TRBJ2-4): GAGVSQSPSNKVTEKGKDVELRCDPISGHTALYWYRQSLGQGLEFLIYFQGNSAPDKSGLPSDRFSAERTGGSVSTLTIQRTQQEDSAVYLCASSRDHDIQYFGAGTRLSVL.

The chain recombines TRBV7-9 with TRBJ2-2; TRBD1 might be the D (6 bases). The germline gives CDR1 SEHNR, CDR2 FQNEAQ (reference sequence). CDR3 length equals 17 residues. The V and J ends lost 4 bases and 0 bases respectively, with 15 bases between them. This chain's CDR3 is CASSWGRVTANTGELFF. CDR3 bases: TGTGCCAGCAGCTGGGGGCGGGTCACCGCGAACACCGGGGAGCTGTTTTTT.

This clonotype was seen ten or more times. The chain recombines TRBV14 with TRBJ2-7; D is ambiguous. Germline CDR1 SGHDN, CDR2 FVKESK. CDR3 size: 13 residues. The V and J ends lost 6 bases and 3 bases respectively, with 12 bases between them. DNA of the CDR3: TGTGCCAGCAGTCAGGACCCAGGCTACGAGCAGTACTTC. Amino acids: CASSQDPGYEQYF.

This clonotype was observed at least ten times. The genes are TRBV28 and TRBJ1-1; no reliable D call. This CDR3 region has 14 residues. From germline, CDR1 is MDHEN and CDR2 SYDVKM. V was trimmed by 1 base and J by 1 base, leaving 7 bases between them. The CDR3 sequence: CASSLFTWNTEAFF. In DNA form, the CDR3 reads TGTGCCAGCAGTTTATTTACGTGGAACACTGAAGCTTTCTTT. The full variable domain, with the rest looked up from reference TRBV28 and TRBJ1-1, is DVKVTQSSRYLVKRTGEKVFLECVQDMDHENMFWYRQDPGLGLRLIYFSYDVKMKEKGDIPEGYSVSREKKERFSLILESASTNQTSMYLCASSLFTWNTEAFFGQGTRLTVV.

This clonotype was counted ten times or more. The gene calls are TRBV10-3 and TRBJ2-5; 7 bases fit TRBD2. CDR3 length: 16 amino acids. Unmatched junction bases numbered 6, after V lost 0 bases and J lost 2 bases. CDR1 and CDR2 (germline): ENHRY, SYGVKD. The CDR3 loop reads CAISESKAGRQETQYF. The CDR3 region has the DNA TGTGCCATCAGTGAGTCGAAAGCGGGGCGGCAAGAGACCCAGTACTTC.

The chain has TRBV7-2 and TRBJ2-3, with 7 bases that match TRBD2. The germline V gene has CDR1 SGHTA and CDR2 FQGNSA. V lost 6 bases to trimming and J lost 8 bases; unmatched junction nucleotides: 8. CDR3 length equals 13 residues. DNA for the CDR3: TGTGCCAGCAGTTCTAGCGGCGGGGGTACGCAGTATTTT. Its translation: CASSSSGGGTQYF. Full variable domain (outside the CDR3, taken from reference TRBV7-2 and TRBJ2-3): GAGVSQSPSNKVTEKGKDVELRCDPISGHTALYWYRQSLGQGLEFLIYFQGNSAPDKSGLPSDRFSAERTGGSVSTLTIQRTQQEDSAVYLCASSSSGGGTQYFGPGTRLTVL.

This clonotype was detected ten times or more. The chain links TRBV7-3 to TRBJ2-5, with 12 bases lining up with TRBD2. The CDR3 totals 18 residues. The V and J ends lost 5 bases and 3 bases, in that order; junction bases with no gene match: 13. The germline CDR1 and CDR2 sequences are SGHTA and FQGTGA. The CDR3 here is CASSLGLAGPLIKETQYF. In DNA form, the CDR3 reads TGTGCCAGCAGCCTGGGACTAGCGGGCCCCCTAATAAAAGAGACCCAGTACTTC. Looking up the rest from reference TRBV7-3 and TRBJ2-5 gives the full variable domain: GAGVSQTPSNKVTEKGKYVELRCDPISGHTALYWYRQSLGQGPEFLIYFQGTGAADDSGLPNDRFFAVRPEGSVSTLKIQRTERGDSAVYLCASSLGLAGPLIKETQYFGPGTRLLVL.

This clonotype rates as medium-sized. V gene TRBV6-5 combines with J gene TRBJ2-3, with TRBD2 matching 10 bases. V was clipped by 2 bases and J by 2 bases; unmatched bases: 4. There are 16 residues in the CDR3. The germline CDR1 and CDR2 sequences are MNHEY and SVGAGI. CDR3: CASSYALAGITDTQYF. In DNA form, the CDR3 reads TGTGCCAGCAGTTACGCACTAGCGGGGATCACAGATACGCAGTATTTT.

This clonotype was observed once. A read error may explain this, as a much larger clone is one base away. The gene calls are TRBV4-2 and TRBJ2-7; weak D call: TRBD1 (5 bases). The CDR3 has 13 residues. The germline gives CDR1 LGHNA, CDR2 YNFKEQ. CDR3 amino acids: CASSQIDSYEQCF. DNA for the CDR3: TGTGCCAGCAGCCAAATCGACAGCTACGAGCAGTGCTTC.